One and the same sample provided the 11 T cell receptor beta chains below, sequenced in a study of cytomegalovirus exposure and HLA in healthy donors. PCR involved 60 Vbeta and 13 Jbeta primers. The repertoire was sequenced with immunoSEQ multiplex PCR; TCRdb's copy has only in-frame clones and lacks some. The data hold about 130,000 clones, with 55% to 75% observed a single time. Sequencing input: PBMCs. The receptors were sampled from a human donor in good health.

For this clone: In the same sample, other DNA sequences code for this CDR3. The chain couples TRBV4-3 to TRBJ2-4; 7 bases agree with TRBD2. The germline V gene has CDR1 LGHNA and CDR2 YSLEER. Germline trimming cut 4 bases from V and 4 bases from J; bases unmatched to any gene: 4. There are 14 residues in the CDR3. In DNA form, the CDR3 reads TGCGCCAGCAGCCCGTCCGGGGGGAAAAACATTCAGTACTTC. Its protein is CASSPSGGKNIQYF.

The chain links TRBV5-4 to TRBJ1-1; a weak D match, TRBD1 (6 bases). The V gene lost 0 bases and the J gene lost 6 bases, with 12 bases spanning the gap. This CDR3 contains 14 residues. Germline V CDR1 and CDR2: SGHNT, YYREEE (reference sequence). The CDR3: CASSLGQGRPEAFF. The CDR3 nucleotides read TGTGCCAGCAGCTTGGGGCAGGGGCGCCCTGAAGCTTTCTTT.

The V call is TRBV30, the J call TRBJ1-2, with D perhaps TRBD1 (5 bases). Deletions cut 3 bases from V and 8 bases from J, with 16 bases between. The CDR3 has 13 amino acids. Germline values: CDR1 GTSNPN, CDR2 SVGIG (reference sequence). CDR3 nucleotide sequence: TGTGCCTGGAGCCTAGTCCGTTCAGGGGGCTACACCTTC. This sequence encodes CAWSLVRSGGYTF.

This chain connects TRBV11-3 to TRBJ2-6; D uncertain. The CDR3 is 15 amino acids. The V gene lost 1 base and the J gene lost 1 base, with 5 bases spanning the gap. Looked up from germline, CDR1 is SGHNT and CDR2 is YENEEA. CDR3 sequence (DNA): TGTGCCAGCAGCTTAGGAGGTTCTGGGGCCAACGTCCTGACTTTC. Residues: CASSLGGSGANVLTF.

This clone was seen more than once but under ten times. One junction end disagrees with the germline gene, perhaps due to a read error. The rearrangement uses TRBV7-2 and TRBJ2-2; 12 bases map to TRBD2. This CDR3 comprises 14 residues. CDR1 and CDR2 from the germline V gene are SGHTA and FQGNSA. CDR3 loop: CASSWTSGTGELIF. The CDR3 DNA reads as TGTGCCAGCAGCTGGACTAGCGGGACCGGGGAGCTGATTTTT.

The chain has TRBV30 and TRBJ2-7, with D perhaps matching TRBD1 (5 bases). The CDR3 has 13 amino acids. Trimming left V 5 bases short and J 4 bases short, with 15 bases between. Germline V gene data show CDR1 as GTSNPN and CDR2 as SVGIG (reference sequence). Here the CDR3 DNA reads TGTGCCTGGGGCCACACACAGGTTTACGAGCAGTACTTC. Translating gives CAWGHTQVYEQYF.

This clone has only one observation. V is TRBV28 and J is TRBJ1-3; no clear D. CDR1 is MDHEN, CDR2 SYDVKM, per germline. Between the trimmed V and J ends, which lost 5 bases and 10 bases, there was a span of 9 bases. The CDR3 runs 11 residues. The CDR3 coding sequence is TGTGCCAGCAGTCACCCTAAGACCATATATTTT. Translating it yields CASSHPKTIYF.

This clone was seen a handful of times. The chain carries TRBV10-3 and TRBJ2-6; 8 bases are shared with TRBD2. The CDR3 has 16 amino acids. Germline V gives CDR1 ENHRY, CDR2 SYGVKD. Losses at the gene ends were 9 bases for V and 0 bases for J; bases not matched to a gene: 7. CDR3 bases: TGTGCCATGCAAGCGGGGGTGCTCTCTGGGGCCAACGTCCTGACTTTC. Translated, it gives CAMQAGVLSGANVLTF.

This chain links TRBV11-2 with TRBJ2-5; D possibly corresponds to TRBD2 (6 bases). The V and J ends lost 5 bases and 4 bases respectively, with 8 bases between them. This CDR3 spans 12 amino acids. CDR1 SGHAT and CDR2 FQNNGV come from the germline V gene. The CDR3 loop reads CASSRTIETQYF. CDR3 coding DNA: TGTGCCAGCAGCCGGACTATAGAGACCCAGTACTTC.

A note on this clone: No DNA is shown, since the ends of the CDR3 on it are uncertain; the CDR3 is the one TCRdb lists. CDR3 sequence: CASSKWGRGSDTGELFF. The chain employs TRBV21-1 and TRBJ2-2; the DNA was not used to check the table's D call, TRBD2. TRBV21-1 is termed a pseudogene. Including both end residues, the CDR3 is 17 amino acids long.

This clone was counted only a few times. V and J are TRBV28 and TRBJ1-3, with D possibly TRBD1 on 5 matching bases. This CDR3 contains 15 residues. Trimming removed 6 bases at V and 5 bases at J, with 17 bases between. Per the germline V gene, CDR1 is MDHEN and CDR2 is SYDVKM. The CDR3 here is CASSPSGTDRNTIYF. CDR3 nucleotide sequence: TGTGCCAGCAGCCCAAGCGGGACCGACAGAAACACCATATATTTT.